This T cell receptor (beta chain) was sequenced during a study of cytomegalovirus exposure and HLA in healthy donors. On this clone: Its antigen is not identified.

Data came from immunoSEQ multiplex PCR; TCRdb stores just in-frame clones and leaves some out. Here the sample spans 160,000 or so clones, 88% being singletons. Study observations and caveats: A few CMV-associated chains were confirmed in vitro to be specific for CMV antigens.

The sequencing input was PBMCs. The receptor was derived from a man aged 18 to 35 in good health and CMV-seronegative.

CDR3 protein: CASRGSGGAGEAFF. CDR3 nucleotide sequence: TGTGCCAGCAGGGGTTCAGGGGGCGCGGGTGAAGCTTTCTTT. The chain couples TRBV6-1 to TRBJ1-1; 8 bases line up with TRBD1. Germline loops: CDR1 MNHNS, CDR2 SASEGT. V dropped 6 bases and J dropped 7; count of bases not matched to a gene: 10. The CDR3 contains 14 residues.